One sample yielded the 24 T cell receptor beta chains listed below, sequenced in a study of glioma-infiltrating T cells after dendritic cell vaccination. Using immunoSEQ multiplex PCR, the repertoire was profiled, and TCRdb retains in-frame clones only, with some absent. The sample yields tens of thousands of clones, about four fifths seen once. The sample consisted of blood, taken before dendritic cell vaccination. The source of these receptors is a human donor with glioblastoma.

The V call is TRBV2, the J call TRBJ1-5, with 12 positions matching TRBD1. The CDR3 extends over 15 amino acids. Germline values: CDR1 SNHLY, CDR2 FYNNEI. The junction had 7 bases not matched to a gene; V was cut back by 6 bases and J by 7 bases. The CDR3 here is CASSGGQGARQPQHF. CDR3 sequence (DNA): TGTGCCAGCAGCGGGGGACAGGGGGCACGACAGCCCCAGCATTTT. Full variable domain (missing parts from reference TRBV2 and TRBJ1-5): EPEVTQTPSHQVTQMGQEVILRCVPISNHLYFYWYRQILGQKVEFLVSFYNNEISEKSEIFDDQFSVERPDGSNFTLKIRSTKLEDSAMYFCASSGGQGARQPQHFGDGTRLSIL.

This clone was seen more than once but under ten times. This rearrangement joins TRBV29-1 to TRBJ2-7; 8 positions match TRBD1. V gave up 2 bases and J gave up 2 bases; unmatched junction bases: 5. CDR3 size: 14 residues. In germline, CDR1 is SQVTM, CDR2 ANQGSEA. As DNA, the CDR3 is TGCAGCGTTGAACACGACAGGGGACCCTACGAGCAGTACTTC. Translating gives CSVEHDRGPYEQYF.

This chain uses TRBV2 with TRBJ2-1, with 9 bases fitting TRBD2. The germline gives CDR1 SNHLY, CDR2 FYNNEI. Trimming took 5 bases from V and 8 from J; bases not matched to a gene: 7. The CDR3 is 14 residues long. CDR3 coding DNA: TGTGCCAGCAGTACCGGGCGGGGGGGCGATGAGCAGTTCTTC. It codes for CASSTGRGGDEQFF.

J is TRBJ2-6 and V is TRBV7-9; TRBD1 matches at 7 bases. With V trimmed by 10 bases and J by 2 bases, 14 bases remained unmatched. The CDR3 covers 17 residues. Germline loops: CDR1 SEHNR, CDR2 FQNEAQ (reference sequence). DNA of the CDR3: TGTGCCAAGGAAACAGGGGTGGCGTTAGCTGGGGCCAACGTCCTGACTTTC. Protein sequence: CAKETGVALAGANVLTF.

The rearrangement uses TRBV7-9 and TRBJ2-3; 7 bases are shared with TRBD1. Germline assignment: CDR1 SEHNR and CDR2 FQNEAQ (reference sequence). The V and J ends lost 5 bases and 0 bases, in that order; junction bases with no gene match: 11. The CDR3 length is 17 residues. CDR3 in DNA: TGTGCCAGCAGCCTAAGAGACAGGGCGGATAGCACAGATACGCAGTATTTT. As protein: CASSLRDRADSTDTQYF.

The gene calls are TRBV27 and TRBJ2-7; weak D call: TRBD1 (6 bases). CDR3 length equals 13 residues. The V gene's germline CDR1 is MNHEY and CDR2 SMNVEV (reference sequence). Between the trimmed V and J ends, which lost 6 bases and 6 bases, there was a span of 15 bases. This CDR3 reads CASRLTGAGEQYF. CDR3 sequence (DNA): TGTGCCAGCAGGTTGACAGGCGCCGGCGAGCAGTACTTC.

The chain couples TRBV5-1 to TRBJ2-7; 7 bases line up with TRBD1. This CDR3 region has 17 residues. Germline V gene data show CDR1 as SGHRS and CDR2 as YFSETQ. V dropped 1 base and J dropped 3; count of bases not matched to a gene: 13. CDR3 in DNA: TGCGCCAGCAGCTTGACCTTACAGGGGCGTCCCTACTACGAGCAGTACTTC. It yields the protein CASSLTLQGRPYYEQYF.

V gene TRBV5-1 combines with J gene TRBJ1-2; 10 bases fit TRBD1. V was clipped by 3 bases and J by 7 bases; unmatched bases: 9. Per the germline V gene, CDR1 is SGHRS and CDR2 is YFSETQ. This CDR3 has 15 residues. CDR3 residues: CASSSDRGRLSGYTF. CDR3 in DNA: TGCGCCAGCAGCTCTGACAGGGGGCGACTGAGTGGCTACACCTTC.

The rearrangement links TRBV9 to TRBJ1-1; 10 nucleotides align to TRBD1. Germline V gives CDR1 SGDLS, CDR2 YYNGEE. There are 16 residues in the CDR3. V shed 0 bases, J shed 6 bases, and the junction held 8 bases outside the gene matches. The CDR3 DNA reads TGTGCCAGCAGCGTAGAGGCCTATGGGACAGGGGCTGAAGCTTTCTTT. This gives the protein CASSVEAYGTGAEAFF.

In its sample, this clone was seen a few times. The rearrangement uses TRBV5-5 and TRBJ1-3, with D unresolved. In germline, CDR1 is SGHKS, CDR2 YYEKEE (reference sequence). This CDR3 contains 15 residues. Trimming pared 4 bases from V and 1 base from J, leaving 12 bases between. The CDR3 is CASSPEGFSGNTIYF. The DNA of the CDR3 is TGTGCCAGCAGCCCCGAGGGTTTTTCTGGAAACACCATATATTTT.

This clone has a handful of counts. The DNA of the CDR3 is TGTGCCATCAGTGTAGCCCTAGCGGGCTCCTACGAGCAGTACGTC. Translated, it gives CAISVALAGSYEQYV. The chain combines TRBV10-3 with TRBJ2-7; 8 nucleotides agree with TRBD2. Trimming at V came to 4 bases and at J to 0 bases, leaving 5 bases not matched to a gene. Germline V gene data show CDR1 as ENHRY and CDR2 as SYGVKD. The CDR3 is 15 residues long.

This chain connects TRBV7-9 to TRBJ2-3; maybe TRBD1 (5 bases). Germline CDR1 is SEHNR and CDR2 is FQNEAQ (reference sequence). The CDR3 sequence is 17 residues long. V lost 0 bases and J lost 0, with 13 bases in between. CDR3 DNA sequence: TGTGCCAGCAGCTTAGCGACAGCTTACATGAGCACAGATACGCAGTATTTT. Translating it yields CASSLATAYMSTDTQYF. Using reference TRBV7-9 and TRBJ2-3 for the parts outside the CDR3, the full variable domain is DTGVSQNPRHKITKRGQNVTFRCDPISEHNRLYWYRQTLGQGPEFLTYFQNEAQLEKSRLLSDRFSAERPKGSFSTLEIQRTEQGDSAMYLCASSLATAYMSTDTQYFGPGTRLTVL.

This clone was counted a single time. This chain uses TRBV6-5 with TRBJ2-2; no reliable D call. Germline CDR1 reads MNHEY; CDR2 reads SVGAGI. Deletions cut 7 bases from V and 3 bases from J, with 6 bases between. The CDR3 is 12 residues long. The CDR3 sequence: CASTGYTGELFF. The CDR3 DNA reads TGTGCCAGCACCGGGTACACCGGGGAGCTGTTTTTT.

This chain joins TRBV10-1 and TRBJ2-1; TRBD1 matches 7 bases. V was clipped by 7 bases and J by 7 bases; unmatched bases: 13. The CDR3 consists of 15 residues. CDR1 is WNHNN, CDR2 SYGVQD, per germline (reference sequence). CDR3 region: CASNRQDRSVNEQFF. The CDR3 DNA sequence: TGCGCCAGCAACAGGCAGGACAGGTCAGTAAATGAGCAGTTCTTC.

The chain couples TRBV4-1 to TRBJ2-6, with a possible D match to TRBD2 (6 bases). CDR1 and CDR2 from the germline V gene are MGHRA and YSYEKL. This CDR3 has 12 amino acids. V shed 0 bases and J shed 16 bases, with 10 bases lying between them. DNA of the CDR3: TGCGCCAGCAGCCAAGAGGGGGGTCTTCTGACTTTC. Protein sequence: CASSQEGGLLTF.

The chain is built from TRBV30 and TRBJ1-2; TRBD1 aligns across 10 bases. Per the germline V gene, CDR1 is GTSNPN and CDR2 is SVGIG (reference sequence). Trimming took 4 bases from V and 7 from J; bases not matched to a gene: 6. The CDR3 is 13 residues long. The CDR3 DNA reads TGTGCCTGGACCAGGGACAGGGGATCTGGCTACACCTTC. Translated, it gives CAWTRDRGSGYTF.

The genes are TRBV7-9 and TRBJ2-6; no reliable D call. CDR3 length equals 12 residues. Deletions cut 9 bases from V and 1 base from J, with 4 bases between. Germline V gene lookup returns CDR1 SEHNR and CDR2 FQNEAQ (reference sequence). CDR3 amino acids: CASLSGANVLTF. The CDR3 nucleotides are TGTGCCAGTCTTTCTGGGGCCAACGTCCTGACTTTC. The whole variable domain, remainder taken from reference TRBV7-9 and TRBJ2-6, is DTGVSQNPRHKITKRGQNVTFRCDPISEHNRLYWYRQTLGQGPEFLTYFQNEAQLEKSRLLSDRFSAERPKGSFSTLEIQRTEQGDSAMYLCASLSGANVLTFGAGSRLTVL.

V gene TRBV5-1 combines with J gene TRBJ2-1, with D perhaps matching TRBD1 (6 bases). V was cut by 0 bases and J by 8 bases, with 15 bases left in between. There are 15 residues in the CDR3. Germline-derived CDR1 and CDR2 are SGHRS and YFSETQ. CDR3 sequence: CASSLGQVKRDEQFF. The CDR3 DNA reads as TGCGCCAGCAGCTTGGGACAGGTGAAGAGGGATGAGCAGTTCTTC.

The chain is built from TRBV6-1 and TRBJ2-3; 9 bases line up with TRBD2. V shed 9 bases, J shed 1 base, and the junction held 8 bases outside the gene matches. Germline V gene data show CDR1 as MNHNS and CDR2 as SASEGT. The CDR3 is 15 amino acids. The CDR3 sequence is CARGGIAGGTDTQYF. The CDR3 DNA reads TGTGCCAGGGGTGGGATAGCGGGGGGCACAGATACGCAGTATTTT.

The rearrangement uses TRBV6-1 and TRBJ1-1; TRBD1 matches 7 bases. The CDR3 has 14 residues. Per germline, CDR1 MNHNS and CDR2 SASEGT. J was trimmed by 6 bases and V by 2 bases; bases with no gene match: 6. CDR3: CASSETDRPSEAFF. The CDR3 DNA sequence: TGTGCCAGCAGTGAAACGGACAGGCCCTCTGAAGCTTTCTTT.

Only one count was recorded for this clone. This chain joins TRBV19 and TRBJ2-2; 15 positions agree with TRBD2. CDR1 is LNHDA and CDR2 is SQIVND in the germline V gene (reference sequence). V trimming: 0 bases; J trimming: 5 bases; junction bases outside the gene matches: 1. The CDR3 totals 17 residues. Here the CDR3 reads CASSIEGTSGGTGELFF. As DNA, the CDR3 is TGTGCCAGTAGTATAGAAGGGACTAGCGGGGGGACCGGGGAGCTGTTTTTT.

The genes are TRBV6-1 and TRBJ2-2; 9 positions match TRBD1. There are 15 residues in the CDR3. The germline V gene has CDR1 MNHNS and CDR2 SASEGT. V lost 8 bases and J lost 2; bases outside the gene matches: 6. The CDR3 DNA follows: TGTGCCAGCGGCGGACAGGGGACAAACACCGGGGAGCTGTTTTTT. This sequence encodes CASGGQGTNTGELFF.

The chain is built from TRBV6-1 and TRBJ1-1, with a possible D match to TRBD1 (6 bases). The CDR3 has 15 residues. Between the trimmed V and J ends, which lost 7 bases and 2 bases, there was a span of 17 bases. The germline CDR1 and CDR2 sequences are MNHNS and SASEGT. The CDR3, as DNA: TGTGCCAGCAATTGGGGGGGGGCAGGTAACACTGAAGCTTTCTTT. Amino acid sequence: CASNWGGAGNTEAFF.

The chain has TRBV5-5 and TRBJ1-4; no definite D call. The germline V gene has CDR1 SGHKS and CDR2 YYEKEE (reference sequence). The CDR3 is made up of 15 amino acids. Trimming shortened V by 6 bases and J by 8 bases, and 20 bases separated the two germline ends. The CDR3 DNA sequence: TGTGCCAGCATCTCACTATCCGCCGCCGGGGAAAAACTGTTTTTT. It yields the protein CASISLSAAGEKLFF.